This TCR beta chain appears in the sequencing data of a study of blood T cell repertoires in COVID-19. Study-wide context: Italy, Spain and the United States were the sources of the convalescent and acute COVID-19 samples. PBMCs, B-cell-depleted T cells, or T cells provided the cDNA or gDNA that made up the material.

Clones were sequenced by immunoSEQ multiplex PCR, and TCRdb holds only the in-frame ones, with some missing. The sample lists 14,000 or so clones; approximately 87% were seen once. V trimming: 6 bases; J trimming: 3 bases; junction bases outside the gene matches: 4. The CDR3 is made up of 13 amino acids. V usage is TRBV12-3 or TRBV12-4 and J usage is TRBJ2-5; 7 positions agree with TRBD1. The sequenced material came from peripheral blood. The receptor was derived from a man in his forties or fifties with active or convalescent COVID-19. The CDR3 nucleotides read TGTGCCAGCAGCGGGACAGCCGAAGAGACCCAGTACTTC. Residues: CASSGTAEETQYF.